A selection of T cell receptor beta chains follows, all from one sample in a study of T-cell reconstitution after alpha-beta-depleted transplantation in children. TCRdb used MiXCR to reprocess the PCR reads, holding one entry per CDR3 protein. The data hold 25,000 to 35,000 distinct CDR3 sequences, with less than 8.5% observed a single time. The sequencing used peripheral blood, collected 60 days after TCRalphabeta/CD19-depleted stem cell transplant. These receptor sequences come from a child under three years old who had a stem cell transplant for acute myeloid leukemia, so the T cells may come from the graft donor. Each CDR3 is given with its conserved first and last residue.

CDR3 length	V gene	CDR3 protein
15	TRBV20-1	CSARDPGQGDNEQFF
14	TRBV27	CASSLTGLYNEQFF
14	TRBV29-1	CSVGSGLSQYEQYF
15	TRBV10-3	CAISRTGAVTDTQYF
13	TRBV6-6	CASNVQEQETQYF
16	TRBV4-2	CASSPLMEGNHREQYF
15	TRBV12-3/TRBV12-4	CASSLGLARKYEQYF
14	TRBV13	CASSFDRGDYEQYF
17	TRBV7-9	CASSSPKDGRYPYEQYF
15	TRBV20-1	CSARGRGPTNQPQHF